Below, 17 T cell receptor beta chains from the same sample are listed, as sequenced in a study of glioma-infiltrating T cells after dendritic cell vaccination. Generated by immunoSEQ multiplex PCR, the TCRdb table keeps only in-frame clones and is missing some. The profile shows over 80,000 clones, 70% to 90% of them singletons. Sequenced material: blood, taken before dendritic cell vaccination. These receptor sequences come from a human donor with glioblastoma.

This chain links TRBV7-2 with TRBJ2-3, with 7 positions matching TRBD1. The germline CDR1 and CDR2 sequences are SGHTA and FQGNSA. V lost 1 base, J lost 6 bases, and 4 bases stayed unmatched. The CDR3 runs to 14 residues. The CDR3 nucleotides are TGTGCCAGCAGCTTAGTAGGGGGCATCGATACGCAGTATTTT. It codes for CASSLVGGIDTQYF.

The rearrangement links TRBV6-5 to TRBJ2-5; TRBD2 might be the D (6 bases). CDR1 MNHEY and CDR2 SVGAGI come from the germline V gene. Trimming pared 4 bases from V and 4 bases from J, leaving 10 bases between. The CDR3 is 13 residues long. In DNA form, the CDR3 reads TGTGCCAGCAGTTTCCCGGGAGTAGAGACCCAGTACTTC. This encodes CASSFPGVETQYF.

The V gene is TRBV9, the J gene TRBJ2-7; TRBD1 aligns across 8 bases. The CDR3 is 15 amino acids. Germline trimming cut 3 bases from V and 3 bases from J; bases unmatched to any gene: 8. Per germline, CDR1 SGDLS and CDR2 YYNGEE. CDR3 DNA sequence: TGTGCCAGCAGCGAGCGACAGGGGACAAACTACGAGCAGTACTTC. Translating it yields CASSERQGTNYEQYF.

This clone was counted a single time. This chain links TRBV9 with TRBJ2-3; D may be TRBD1 (5 bases). CDR3 length: 12 residues. V was pared by 0 bases and J by 6 bases, with 5 bases between. CDR1 SGDLS and CDR2 YYNGEE come from the germline V gene. This CDR3 is CASSVEGDTQYF. In DNA form, the CDR3 reads TGTGCCAGCAGCGTAGAGGGGGATACGCAGTATTTT.

The V and J genes are TRBV18 and TRBJ2-4; D is perhaps TRBD1 (6 bases). CDR1 is KGHSH and CDR2 is LQKENI in the germline V gene. Trimming took 1 base from V and 0 from J, leaving 13 bases between them. The CDR3 extends over 17 amino acids. The CDR3 protein is CASSPLTGPLAKNIQYF. CDR3 DNA: TGTGCCAGCTCACCACTAACAGGGCCGCTAGCCAAAAACATTCAGTACTTC.

J is TRBJ1-2 and V is TRBV9; TRBD1 is a possible D gene (6 bases). The CDR3 sequence is 15 residues long. Trimming pared 4 bases from V and 0 bases from J, leaving 13 bases between. Germline loops: CDR1 SGDLS, CDR2 YYNGEE. The CDR3 nucleotides read TGTGCCAGCAGCAATAGACAGGACCCTAACTATGGCTACACCTTC. It translates to CASSNRQDPNYGYTF.

The chain carries TRBV6-1 and TRBJ2-1; 7 positions agree with TRBD2. The germline gives CDR1 MNHNS, CDR2 SASEGT. CDR3 length equals 15 residues. J gave up 6 bases and V 7 bases, and 12 bases lay outside the gene matches. The CDR3 region has the DNA TGTGCCAGCACCCCTGTAAGGACTAGGGGCAATGAGCAGTTCTTC. The encoded protein is CASTPVRTRGNEQFF.

The chain uses TRBV19 and TRBJ1-3, with a weak D call TRBD1 (6 bases). This CDR3 spans 18 amino acids. Trimming shortened V by 6 bases and J by 2 bases, and 23 bases separated the two germline ends. In germline, CDR1 is LNHDA, CDR2 SQIVND (reference sequence). CDR3 protein: CASRKADYRDNPGNTIYF. CDR3 nucleotides: TGTGCCAGTAGGAAGGCCGATTACCGGGACAATCCTGGAAACACCATATATTTT.

The gene calls are TRBV27 and TRBJ2-7; weak D call: TRBD2 (6 bases). The CDR3 runs 15 residues. The germline gives CDR1 MNHEY, CDR2 SMNVEV (reference sequence). V was pared by 6 bases and J by 3 bases, with 18 bases between. In nucleotides, the CDR3 is TGTGCCAGCAGCCTAGCGCCGGAGGCCCGCTACGAGCAGTACTTC. The encoded protein is CASSLAPEARYEQYF.

This chain uses TRBV6-4 with TRBJ2-7, with D tentatively TRBD1 (5 bases). Per the germline V gene, CDR1 is MRHNA and CDR2 is SNTAGT. This CDR3 has 14 residues. Trimming removed 6 bases from V and 0 bases from J, with 12 bases in between. The CDR3 sequence is CASSPDSSSYEQYF. The DNA for the CDR3 is TGTGCCAGCAGCCCCGACAGTAGCTCCTACGAGCAGTACTTC.

This clone was detected only a few times. This rearrangement joins TRBV5-5 to TRBJ2-5, with no clear D. Germline V gene lookup returns CDR1 SGHKS and CDR2 YYEKEE (reference sequence). The CDR3 runs 13 residues. Trimming pared 5 bases from V and 2 bases from J, leaving 10 bases between. The CDR3, as DNA: TGTGCCAGCAGATCTCTCGGGCAAGAGACCCAGTACTTC. Translation: CASRSLGQETQYF.

The chain is built from TRBV5-1 and TRBJ2-1; D is possibly TRBD2 (5 bases). The CDR3 length is 14 residues. The V gene's germline CDR1 is SGHRS and CDR2 YFSETQ. V was clipped by 4 bases and J by 2 bases, with 10 bases between them. The CDR3 bases are TGCGCCAGCAGCCGCAGCGGAACCTACAATGAGCAGTTCTTC. This gives the protein CASSRSGTYNEQFF.

V is TRBV2 and J is TRBJ2-3; a possible D gene is TRBD1 (5 bases). V was clipped by 10 bases and J by 2 bases, with 16 bases between them. The CDR3 has 14 amino acids. Germline loops: CDR1 SNHLY, CDR2 FYNNEI. The CDR3 DNA sequence: TGTGCCATACGACGAGACAGAAACACAGATACGCAGTATTTT. Translating it yields CAIRRDRNTDTQYF.

CDR3 nucleotide sequence: TGTGCCAGCAGACTTCAGGGGGGAGGCAATCAGCCCCAGCATTTT. Translated: CASRLQGGGNQPQHF. This rearrangement joins TRBV27 to TRBJ1-5; 7 bases fit TRBD1. V lost 6 bases to trimming and J lost 2 bases; unmatched junction nucleotides: 7. Germline V lookup: CDR1 MNHEY, CDR2 SMNVEV (reference sequence). The CDR3 totals 15 residues.

This clone has just a few counts. The same CDR3 arises from other DNA sequences in this sample as well. J is TRBJ2-7 and V is TRBV11-3, with D possibly TRBD2 on 5 matching bases. The CDR3 spans 12 residues. CDR1 is SGHNT and CDR2 is YENEEA in the germline V gene. The ends were cut back, 5 bases at V and 6 bases at J, with 11 bases in the middle. CDR3: CASSPPAGEQYF. For the CDR3, the DNA is TGTGCCAGCAGCCCACCTGCGGGCGAGCAGTACTTC.

This chain links TRBV9 with TRBJ2-3; the D gene is possibly TRBD2 (6 bases). This CDR3 region has 13 residues. Trimming removed 6 bases from V and 6 bases from J, with 14 bases in between. Germline V CDR1 and CDR2: SGDLS, YYNGEE. CDR3 sequence: CASTSGYRDTQYF. DNA of the CDR3: TGTGCCAGCACCAGCGGGTATCGGGATACGCAGTATTTT.

This chain links TRBV28 with TRBJ2-1; 12 bases are shared with TRBD2. The CDR3 consists of 15 residues. Germline V gives CDR1 MDHEN, CDR2 SYDVKM. V trimming: 7 bases; J trimming: 11 bases; junction bases outside the gene matches: 12. For the CDR3, the DNA is TGTGCCAGCAACGATTTGGGGACTAGCGGGCGTCAGCAGTTCTTC. It codes for CASNDLGTSGRQQFF.